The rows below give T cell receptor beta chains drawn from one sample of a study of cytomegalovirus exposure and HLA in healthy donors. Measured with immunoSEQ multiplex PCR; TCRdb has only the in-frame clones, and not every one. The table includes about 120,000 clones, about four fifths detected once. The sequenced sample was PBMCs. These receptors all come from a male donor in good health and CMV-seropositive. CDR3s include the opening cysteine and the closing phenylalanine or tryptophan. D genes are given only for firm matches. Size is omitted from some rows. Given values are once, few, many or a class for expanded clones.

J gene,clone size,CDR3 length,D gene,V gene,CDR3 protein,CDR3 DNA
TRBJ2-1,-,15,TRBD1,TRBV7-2,CASSLRWTGHNEQFF,TGTGCCAGCAGCTTAAGGTGGACAGGCCACAATGAGCAGTTCTTC
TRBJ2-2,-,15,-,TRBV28,CASSFSRANTGELFF,TGTGCCAGCAGTTTTTCCAGGGCGAACACCGGGGAGCTGTTTTTT
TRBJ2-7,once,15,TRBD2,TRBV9,CASSVGGSLSYEQYF,TGTGCCAGCAGCGTAGGCGGGAGCCTCTCCTACGAGCAGTACTTC
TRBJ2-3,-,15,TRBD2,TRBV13,CASSSAGGPMNTQYF,TGTGCCAGCAGCTCAGCGGGAGGGCCTATGAATACGCAGTATTTT
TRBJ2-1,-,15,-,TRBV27,CASGPRSGAQNEQFF,TGTGCCAGCGGACCAAGATCAGGGGCCCAGAATGAGCAGTTCTTC
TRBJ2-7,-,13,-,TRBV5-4,CASSLDTAYEQYF,TGTGCCAGCAGCTTGGATACGGCCTACGAGCAGTACTTC
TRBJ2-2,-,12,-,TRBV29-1,CSVYGITGELFF,TGCAGCGTATACGGTATCACCGGGGAGCTGTTTTTT
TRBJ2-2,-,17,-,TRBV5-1,CASSSPEERPNTGELFF,TGCGCCAGCAGCTCCCCCGAGGAGCGGCCGAACACCGGGGAGCTGTTTTTT
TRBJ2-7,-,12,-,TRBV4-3,CASSQEGGEQYF,TGCGCCAGCAGCCAAGAGGGGGGCGAGCAGTACTTC
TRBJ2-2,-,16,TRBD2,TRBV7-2,CASSRDWGGNTGELFF,TGTGCCAGCAGTAGGGACTGGGGGGGTAACACCGGGGAGCTGTTTTTT
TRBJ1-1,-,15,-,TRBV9,CASTPGWSMNTEAFF,TGTGCCAGCACCCCGGGTTGGAGCATGAACACTGAAGCTTTCTTT
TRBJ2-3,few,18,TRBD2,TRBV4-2,CASSQDYGGLAGTDTQYF,TGTGCCAGCAGCCAAGATTATGGTGGGCTAGCGGGGACAGATACGCAGTATTTT
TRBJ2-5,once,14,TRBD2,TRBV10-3,CAIYSGASQETQYF,TGTGCCATTTATAGCGGGGCAAGCCAAGAGACCCAGTACTTC
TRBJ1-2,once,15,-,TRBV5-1,CASSPEPIANYGYTF,TGCGCCAGCAGCCCGGAGCCGATAGCTAACTATGGCTACACCTTC
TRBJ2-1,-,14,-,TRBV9,CASSVALSYNEQFF,TGTGCCAGCAGCGTAGCCCTCTCCTACAATGAGCAGTTCTTC
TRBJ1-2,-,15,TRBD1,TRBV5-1,CASSLQGALAYGYTF,TGCGCCAGCAGCTTGCAGGGGGCGCTGGCCTATGGCTACACCTTC
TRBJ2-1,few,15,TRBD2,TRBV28,CASSRRTSGTNEQFF,TGTGCCAGCAGTAGGAGGACTAGCGGGACTAATGAGCAGTTCTTC
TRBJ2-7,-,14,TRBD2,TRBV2,CASSAGTRAYEQYF,TGTGCCAGCAGTGCCGGGACTAGGGCCTACGAGCAGTACTTC
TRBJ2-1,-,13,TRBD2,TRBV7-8,CASPGGGYNEQFF,TGTGCCAGCCCGGGAGGCGGATACAATGAGCAGTTCTTC
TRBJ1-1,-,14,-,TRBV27,CASSVQGSDAEAFF,TGTGCCAGCAGTGTACAGGGAAGCGACGCTGAAGCTTTCTTT
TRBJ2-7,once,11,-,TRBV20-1,CSARTGNPEYF,TGCAGTGCTCGAACGGGGAACCCGGAGTACTTC
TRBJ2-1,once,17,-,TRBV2,CASRRGVELQSYNEQFF,TGTGCCAGCAGACGGGGTGTTGAGCTTCAGTCCTACAATGAGCAGTTCTTC
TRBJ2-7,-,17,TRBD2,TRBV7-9,CASTPGLAVPSSYEQYF,TGTGCCAGCACCCCGGGACTAGCGGTGCCGAGCTCCTACGAGCAGTACTTC
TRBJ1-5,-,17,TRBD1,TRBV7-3,CASSSQGGGHSNQPQHF,TGTGCCAGCAGTTCCCAGGGGGGTGGGCATAGCAATCAGCCCCAGCATTTT
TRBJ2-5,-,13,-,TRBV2,CASSENRQETQYF,TGTGCCAGCAGTGAAAACAGACAAGAGACCCAGTACTTC
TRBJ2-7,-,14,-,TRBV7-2,CASSLDPGIYEQYF,TGTGCCAGCAGCTTAGATCCAGGGATCTACGAGCAGTACTTC
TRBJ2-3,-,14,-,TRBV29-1,CSVEGTGSTDTQYF,TGCAGCGTTGAAGGAACAGGGAGCACAGATACGCAGTATTTT
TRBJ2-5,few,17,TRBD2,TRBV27,CASSPIGLAGGMKTQYF,TGTGCCAGCAGCCCTATTGGACTAGCGGGAGGTATGAAGACCCAGTACTTC
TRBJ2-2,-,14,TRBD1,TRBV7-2,CASTTGGDTGELFF,TGTGCCAGCACAACAGGGGGCGACACCGGGGAGCTGTTTTTT
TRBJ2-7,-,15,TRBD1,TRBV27,CASSLSWDSYYEQYF,TGTGCCAGCAGTTTATCCTGGGACAGCTACTACGAGCAGTACTTC
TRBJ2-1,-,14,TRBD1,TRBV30,CAWSQGQEYNEQFF,TGTGCCTGGAGTCAGGGACAGGAATACAATGAGCAGTTCTTC
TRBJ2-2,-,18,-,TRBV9,CASSGWGMDSSNTGELFF,TGTGCCAGCAGCGGGTGGGGGATGGACAGCTCGAACACCGGGGAGCTGTTTTTT
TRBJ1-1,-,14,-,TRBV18,CATTPGHPGTEAFF,TGTGCCACCACCCCTGGACATCCAGGCACTGAAGCTTTCTTT